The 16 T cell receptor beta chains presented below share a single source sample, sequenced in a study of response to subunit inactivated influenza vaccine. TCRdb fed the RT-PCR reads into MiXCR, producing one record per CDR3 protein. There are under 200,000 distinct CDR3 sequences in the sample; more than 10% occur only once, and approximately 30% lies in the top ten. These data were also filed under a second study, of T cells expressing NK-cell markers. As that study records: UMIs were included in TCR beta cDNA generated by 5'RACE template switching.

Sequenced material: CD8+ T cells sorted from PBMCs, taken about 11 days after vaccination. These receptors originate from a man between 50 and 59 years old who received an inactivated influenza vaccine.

DNA of the CDR3: TGTGCCAGCAGCCCGACGTGGGGCGAGGATGAAAAACTGTTTTTT. Its protein product is CASSPTWGEDEKLFF. J is TRBJ1-4 and V is TRBV7-6, with D possibly TRBD1 on 5 matching bases. CDR3 size: 15 residues. V was pared by 5 bases and J by 6 bases, with 16 bases between. Germline-derived CDR1 and CDR2 are SGHVS and FNYEAQ.

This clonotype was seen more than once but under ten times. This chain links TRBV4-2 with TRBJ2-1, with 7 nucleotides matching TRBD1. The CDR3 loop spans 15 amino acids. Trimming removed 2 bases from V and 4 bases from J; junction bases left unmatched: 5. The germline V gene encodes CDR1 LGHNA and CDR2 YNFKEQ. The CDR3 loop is CASSQMTGRYNEQFF. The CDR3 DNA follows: TGTGCCAGCAGCCAAATGACAGGGAGATACAATGAGCAGTTCTTC.

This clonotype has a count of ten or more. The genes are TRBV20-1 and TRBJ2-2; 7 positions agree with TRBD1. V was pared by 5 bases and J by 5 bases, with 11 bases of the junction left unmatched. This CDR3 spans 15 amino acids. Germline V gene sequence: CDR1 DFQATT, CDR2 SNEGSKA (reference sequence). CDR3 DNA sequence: TGCAGTGCTGGCCTACAGGGGATTCAAACCGGGGAGCTGTTTTTT. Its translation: CSAGLQGIQTGELFF.

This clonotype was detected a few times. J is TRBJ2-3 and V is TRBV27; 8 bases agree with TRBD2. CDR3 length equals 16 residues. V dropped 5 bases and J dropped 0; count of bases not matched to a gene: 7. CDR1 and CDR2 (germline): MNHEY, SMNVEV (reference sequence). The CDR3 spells CASSGTASGSTDTQYF. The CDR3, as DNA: TGTGCCAGCAGTGGGACGGCTAGCGGGAGCACAGATACGCAGTATTTT.

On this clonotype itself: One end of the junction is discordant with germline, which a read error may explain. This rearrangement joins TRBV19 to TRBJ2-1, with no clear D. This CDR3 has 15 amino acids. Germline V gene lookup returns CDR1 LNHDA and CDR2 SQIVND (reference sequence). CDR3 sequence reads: CATSIDGRSYNEQFF. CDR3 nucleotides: TGTGCCACTAGTATAGACGGCCGCTCCTACAATGAGCAGTTCTTC.

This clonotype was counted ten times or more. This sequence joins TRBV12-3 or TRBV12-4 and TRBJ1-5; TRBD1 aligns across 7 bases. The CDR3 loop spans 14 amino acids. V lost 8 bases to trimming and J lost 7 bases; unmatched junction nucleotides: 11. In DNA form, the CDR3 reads TGTGCCAGCGCTAACACAGGGGCTCGACAGCCCCAGCATTTT. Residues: CASANTGARQPQHF.

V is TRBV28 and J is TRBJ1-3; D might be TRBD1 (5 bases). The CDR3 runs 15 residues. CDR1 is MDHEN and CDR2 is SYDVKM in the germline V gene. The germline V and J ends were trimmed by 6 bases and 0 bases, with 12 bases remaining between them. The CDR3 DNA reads TGTGCCAGCAGAGAAGGGACCTTCTCTGGAAACACCATATATTTT. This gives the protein CASREGTFSGNTIYF.

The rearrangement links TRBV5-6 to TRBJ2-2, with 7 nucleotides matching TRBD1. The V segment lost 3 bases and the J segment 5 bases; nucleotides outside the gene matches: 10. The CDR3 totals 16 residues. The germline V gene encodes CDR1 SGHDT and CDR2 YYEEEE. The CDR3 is CASSSQNRGWTGELFF. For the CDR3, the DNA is TGTGCCAGCAGCTCTCAAAACAGGGGTTGGACCGGGGAGCTGTTTTTT.

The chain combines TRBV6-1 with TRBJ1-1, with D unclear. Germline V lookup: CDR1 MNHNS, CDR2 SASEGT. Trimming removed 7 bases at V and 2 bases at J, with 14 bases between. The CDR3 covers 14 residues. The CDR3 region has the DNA TGTGCCAGCACAACCATCCGAGGCAACACTGAAGCTTTCTTT. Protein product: CASTTIRGNTEAFF.

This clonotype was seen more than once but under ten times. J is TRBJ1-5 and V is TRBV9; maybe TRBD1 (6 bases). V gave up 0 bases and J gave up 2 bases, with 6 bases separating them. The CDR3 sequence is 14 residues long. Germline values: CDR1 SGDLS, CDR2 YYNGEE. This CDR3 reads CASSVGQGNQPQHF. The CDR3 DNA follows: TGTGCCAGCAGCGTAGGACAGGGCAATCAGCCCCAGCATTTT. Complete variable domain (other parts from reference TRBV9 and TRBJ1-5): DSGVTQTPKHLITATGQRVTLRCSPRSGDLSVYWYQQSLDQGLQFLIQYYNGEERAKGNILERFSAQQFPDLHSELNLSSLELGDSALYFCASSVGQGNQPQHFGDGTRLSIL.

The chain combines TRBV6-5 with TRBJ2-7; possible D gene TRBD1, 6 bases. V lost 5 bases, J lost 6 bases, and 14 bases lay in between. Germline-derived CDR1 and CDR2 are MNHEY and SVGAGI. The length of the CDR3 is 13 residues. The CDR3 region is CASSPGVWVEQYF. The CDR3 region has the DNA TGTGCCAGCAGTCCAGGGGTCTGGGTCGAGCAGTACTTC.

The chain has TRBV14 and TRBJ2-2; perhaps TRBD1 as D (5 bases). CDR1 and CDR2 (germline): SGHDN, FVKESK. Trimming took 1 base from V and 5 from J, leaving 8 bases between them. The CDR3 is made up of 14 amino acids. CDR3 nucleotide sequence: TGTGCCAGCAGCCAAGGCTCAGGGACCGGGGAGCTGTTTTTT. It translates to CASSQGSGTGELFF.

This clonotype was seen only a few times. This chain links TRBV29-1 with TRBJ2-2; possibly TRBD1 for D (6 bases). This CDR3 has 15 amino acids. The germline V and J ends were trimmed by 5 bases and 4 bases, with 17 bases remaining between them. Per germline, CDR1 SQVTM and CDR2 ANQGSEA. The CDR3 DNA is TGCAGCGTTACTCCCCGGGACACTCCCACCGGGGAGCTGTTTTTT. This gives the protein CSVTPRDTPTGELFF.

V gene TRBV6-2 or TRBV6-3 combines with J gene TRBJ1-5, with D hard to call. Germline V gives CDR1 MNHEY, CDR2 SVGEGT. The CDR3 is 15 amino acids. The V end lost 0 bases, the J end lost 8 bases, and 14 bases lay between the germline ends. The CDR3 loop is CASSYSMQYGEPQHF. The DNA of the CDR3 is TGTGCCAGCAGTTACTCGATGCAGTACGGTGAGCCCCAGCATTTT.

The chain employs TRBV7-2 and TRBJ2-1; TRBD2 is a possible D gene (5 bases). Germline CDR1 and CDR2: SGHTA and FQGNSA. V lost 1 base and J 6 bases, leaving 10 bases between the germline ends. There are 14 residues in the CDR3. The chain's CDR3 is CASSLVASSNEQFF. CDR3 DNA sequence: TGTGCCAGCAGCTTAGTTGCTAGCAGCAATGAGCAGTTCTTC.

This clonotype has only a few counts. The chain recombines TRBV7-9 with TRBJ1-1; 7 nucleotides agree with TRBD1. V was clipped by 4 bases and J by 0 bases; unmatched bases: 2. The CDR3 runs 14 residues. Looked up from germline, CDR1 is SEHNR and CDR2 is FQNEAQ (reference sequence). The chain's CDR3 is CASSWTGLNTEAFF. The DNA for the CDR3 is TGTGCCAGCAGCTGGACAGGCTTGAACACTGAAGCTTTCTTT.